These T cell receptor beta chains were read from a single sample in a study of blood T cells in healthy people across ages. TCRdb analysed the 5' RACE reads with MiXCR anew, one entry per CDR3 protein. The sample has about 780,000 distinct CDR3 sequences, about 45% seen once. Sequencing input: blood. The receptors come from a man older than 75 in good health. The CDR3 runs from the conserved cysteine through the conserved F or W. A D gene is named only where the DNA matches it firmly. The listing skips clone size in some rows; elsewhere it reads once, few, many or a size class.

TRBV14	14	TRBJ2-7	TRBD2	few	TGTGCCAGCAGGTCTGGCGGGAGGCCCTACGAGCAGTACTTC	CASRSGGRPYEQYF
TRBV2	11	TRBJ2-1	-	-	TGTGCCAGCAGCGCGGACTCGATCAGGTTCTTC	CASSADSIRFF
TRBV5-1	14	TRBJ2-6	-	-	TGCGCCAGCAAGGGGAACTCTGGGGCCAACGTCCTGACTTTC	CASKGNSGANVLTF
TRBV7-3	16	TRBJ2-1	TRBD1	-	TGTGCCAGCAGCGAATCCGGGACAGAGCTTTACAATGAGCAGTTCTTC	CASSESGTELYNEQFF
TRBV29-1	13	TRBJ2-1	TRBD1	many	TGCAGCGTTGAAGAAGGGACAGGGACTGAGCAGTTCTTC	CSVEEGTGTEQFF
TRBV3-1	16	TRBJ1-6	-	few	TGTGCCAGCAGCCGAGACCGGGACGTCGATAATTCACCCCTCCACTTT	CASSRDRDVDNSPLHF
TRBV27	13	TRBJ2-7	-	-	TGTGCCAGCAGTGTGAGCGGAGCGCGCGAGCAGTACTTC	CASSVSGAREQYF
TRBV30	13	TRBJ2-7	-	-	TGTGCCTGGGCCTCCGGGGACCCCTACGAGCAGTACTTC	CAWASGDPYEQYF
TRBV25-1	15	TRBJ2-1	-	few	TGTGCCAGCAGGGCAACTGGGGGGTATTGGAATGAGCAGTTCTTC	CASRATGGYWNEQFF
TRBV15	15	TRBJ2-5	-	-	TGTGCCACCAGCAGACGGACAGGGAGGGCAGAGACCCAGTACTTC	CATSRRTGRAETQYF
TRBV3-1	13	TRBJ1-2	-	-	TGTGCCAGCAGCCCAAGAGGGGTCGACGGCTACACCTTC	CASSPRGVDGYTF
TRBV5-5	14	TRBJ1-2	-	few	TGTGCCAGCAGCTTGTTGTATGACAGCTATGGCTACACCTTC	CASSLLYDSYGYTF
TRBV28	12	TRBJ2-3	-	few	TGTGCCAGCAGTTTTTTGTCGGATACGCAGTATTTT	CASSFLSDTQYF
TRBV6-2/TRBV6-3	13	TRBJ1-2	-	-	TGTGCCAGCAGCGAGACTCAGCTTCTCGGCTACACCTTC	CASSETQLLGYTF
TRBV9	18	TRBJ2-5	-	-	TGTGCCAGCAGCGCCCCTCACGGGCAGGGGATTAATGGAGAGACCCAGTACTTC	CASSAPHGQGINGETQYF
TRBV2	14	TRBJ2-7	TRBD1	-	TGTGCCAGCAGTGAGGGACAGGGGTTTTACGAGCAGTACTTC	CASSEGQGFYEQYF
TRBV10-3	15	TRBJ2-5	TRBD1	-	TGTGCCATCAGAGATGACAGGGGGGAGGGGGAGACCCAGTACTTC	CAIRDDRGEGETQYF
TRBV9	14	TRBJ2-7	TRBD1	-	TGTGCCAGCAGCGCGACAGGGTTCACCTACGAGCAGTACTTC	CASSATGFTYEQYF
TRBV20-1	14	TRBJ2-7	TRBD2	many	TGCAGTGCAATCGGGACTAGTCTCTCCGACGAGCAGTACTTC	CSAIGTSLSDEQYF
TRBV7-6	15	TRBJ2-7	-	few	TGTGCCAGCAGCCGCCTCCTTGACATTTCCTACGAGCAGTACTTC	CASSRLLDISYEQYF
TRBV28	13	TRBJ2-5	TRBD1	-	TGTGCCACAGGACAGGCCGGCCAGGAGACCCAGTACTTC	CATGQAGQETQYF
TRBV20-1	13	TRBJ2-7	TRBD1	few	TGCAGTGCTCCGGACAGGGTGGGGGTCGAGCAGTACTTC	CSAPDRVGVEQYF
TRBV28	16	TRBJ1-6	-	-	TGTGCCAGCAGTTCCCCCCCTGGCAGGGCGGGATCACCCCTCCACTTT	CASSSPPGRAGSPLHF
TRBV2	15	TRBJ2-7	TRBD2	few	TGTGCCAGCAGTGAAGGTAGCGGGCCTTCCTACGAGCAGTACTTC	CASSEGSGPSYEQYF
TRBV9	12	TRBJ2-1	-	few	TGTGCCAGCAGCGTGTGGGAAAATGAGCAGTTCTTC	CASSVWENEQFF
TRBV11-1	16	TRBJ2-7	TRBD1	-	TGTGCCAGCAGCCACAATTTGGGGACAGGGGACGACGAGCAGTACTTC	CASSHNLGTGDDEQYF
TRBV29-1	13	TRBJ2-7	TRBD2	-	TGCAGCGTTGACGTAGCGGGGACCTACGAGCAGTACTTC	CSVDVAGTYEQYF
TRBV12-3/TRBV12-4	13	TRBJ2-3	-	few	TGTGCCAGCAGTTTAGACAGGCGGGATACGCAGTATTTT	CASSLDRRDTQYF
TRBV20-1	14	TRBJ2-7	-	-	TGCAGTGCTGCCCCGCCCAGGAGGTCCTACGAGCAGTACTTC	CSAAPPRRSYEQYF
TRBV12-3/TRBV12-4	16	TRBJ2-3	TRBD2	-	TGTGCCAGCGGACTAGCGGGAGGGTCTAGCACAGATACGCAGTATTTT	CASGLAGGSSTDTQYF
TRBV20-1	15	TRBJ2-7	TRBD2	-	TGCAGTGCTAGGGCTGGGGACGGGGGGTCCTACGAGCAGTACTTC	CSARAGDGGSYEQYF
TRBV5-1	15	TRBJ2-1	TRBD1	-	TGCGCCAGCAGCCCGCAAGGGACAGGGCACAATGAGCAGTTCTTC	CASSPQGTGHNEQFF
TRBV5-1	15	TRBJ2-5	-	few	TGCGCCAGCAGCTGGGGCCAGCGAGTCCAAGAGACCCAGTACTTC	CASSWGQRVQETQYF
TRBV20-1	15	TRBJ1-4	-	few	TGCAGTGCTAAGTCCCCGTTCGGGGATAATGAAAAACTGTTTTTT	CSAKSPFGDNEKLFF
TRBV4-2	16	TRBJ2-7	-	-	TGTGCCAGCAGGTACGGACACGGACCGGGGGCCTACGAGCAGTACTTC	CASRYGHGPGAYEQYF
TRBV7-9	13	TRBJ2-1	-	-	TGTGCCAGCAGCTTAGATGGCCTTGGGGAGCAGTTCTTC	CASSLDGLGEQFF
TRBV20-1	15	TRBJ2-4	TRBD1	-	TGCAGCGCAGTACAGGGGGAAGTGGGCAAAAACATTCAGTACTTC	CSAVQGEVGKNIQYF
TRBV7-2	16	TRBJ2-5	TRBD2	few	TGTGCCAGCAGCTCCTCCGGGACTAGCGGGCAAGAGACCCAGTACTTC	CASSSSGTSGQETQYF
TRBV20-1	14	TRBJ1-2	-	-	TGCAGTGCTACCCGAGGGGATGGGGGCTATGGCTACACCTTC	CSATRGDGGYGYTF
TRBV25-1	16	TRBJ2-1	-	-	TGTGCCAGCAGTGTGAAAAGAGCAGGTTCGAGCGATGAGCAGTTCTTC	CASSVKRAGSSDEQFF
TRBV5-1	14	TRBJ2-1	-	many	TGCGCCAGCAGCTTGCACCAACAGTACAATGAGCAGTTCTTC	CASSLHQQYNEQFF
TRBV10-3	17	TRBJ2-3	-	-	TGTGCCATCAGTGAGGAAGAGCTCCCCACAGTCACAGATACGCAGTATTTT	CAISEEELPTVTDTQYF
TRBV24-1	14	TRBJ2-1	-	-	TGTGCCACCAGTGAGAGCGCAGGCCACAATGAGCAGTTCTTC	CATSESAGHNEQFF
TRBV2	14	TRBJ2-5	TRBD2	-	TGTGCCAGCAGTGCGTCGGGAGGACGAGAGACCCAGTACTTC	CASSASGGRETQYF
TRBV27	14	TRBJ2-7	TRBD2	-	TGTGCCAGCAGTTGGGGCAGCGGGAGCTACGAGCAGTACTTC	CASSWGSGSYEQYF